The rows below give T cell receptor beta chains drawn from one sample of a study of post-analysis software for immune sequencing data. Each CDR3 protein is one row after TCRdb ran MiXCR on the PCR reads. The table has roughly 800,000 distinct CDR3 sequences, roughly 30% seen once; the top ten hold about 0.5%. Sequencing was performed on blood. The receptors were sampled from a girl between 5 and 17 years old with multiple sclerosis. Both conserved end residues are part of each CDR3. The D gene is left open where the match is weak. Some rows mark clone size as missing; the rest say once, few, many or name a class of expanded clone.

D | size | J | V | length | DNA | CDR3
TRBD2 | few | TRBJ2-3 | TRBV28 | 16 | TGTGCCAGCAGTTTATTGGTAGCGGGAGCCCAAGATACGCAGTATTTT | CASSLLVAGAQDTQYF
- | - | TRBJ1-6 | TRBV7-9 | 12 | TGTGCCAGCAGCTTATCTTCTGCACCCCTCCACTTT | CASSLSSAPLHF
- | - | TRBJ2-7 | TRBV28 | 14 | TGTGCCAGCAGTCCCCGACCTTCCGTGGACGAGCAGTACTTC | CASSPRPSVDEQYF
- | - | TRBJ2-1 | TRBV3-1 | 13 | TGTGCCAGCAGCCAAGTCGCCAACAATGAGCAGTTCTTC | CASSQVANNEQFF
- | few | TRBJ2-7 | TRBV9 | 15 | TGTGCCAGCAGCGTAGGTAGGCAGGGGACCTACGAGCAGTACTTC | CASSVGRQGTYEQYF
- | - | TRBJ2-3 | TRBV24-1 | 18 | TGTGCCACCAGTGATCCGCGGCAGGGCCCCCTTTGGACAGATACGCAGTATTTT | CATSDPRQGPLWTDTQYF
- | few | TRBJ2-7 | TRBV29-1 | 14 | TGCAGCGTTAAGAACAGACTCCCACCCTACGAGCAGTACTTC | CSVKNRLPPYEQYF
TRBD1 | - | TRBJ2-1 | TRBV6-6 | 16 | TGTGCCAGCAGTCACATTACAGGGGCGGCATACAATGAGCAGTTCTTC | CASSHITGAAYNEQFF
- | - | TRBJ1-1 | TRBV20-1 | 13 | TGCAGTGCTAGCGTGGGGAGTGGCACTGAAGCTTTCTTT | CSASVGSGTEAFF
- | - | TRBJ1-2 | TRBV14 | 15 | TGTGCCAGCAGCCAAGAATTGGCCAGCGTATATGGCTACACCTTC | CASSQELASVYGYTF
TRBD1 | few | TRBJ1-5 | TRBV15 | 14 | TGTGCCACCAGCAGAGGACAGGGGGATCAGCCCCAGCATTTT | CATSRGQGDQPQHF
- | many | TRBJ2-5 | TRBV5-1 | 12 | TGCGCCAGCGGTCAAGACCAAGAGACCCAGTACTTC | CASGQDQETQYF
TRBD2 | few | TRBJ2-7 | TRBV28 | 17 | TGTGCCAGCCAAGGCCTCGACGGGACTAGCGGCTCCTACGAGCAGTACTTC | CASQGLDGTSGSYEQYF
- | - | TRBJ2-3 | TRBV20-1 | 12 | TGCAGTGTAACCAGGGCTGGAGCTACGCAGTATTTT | CSVTRAGATQYF
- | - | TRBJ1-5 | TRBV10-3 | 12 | TGTGCCATCAGTGAGGGTCGTCAAGCCCAGCATTTT | CAISEGRQAQHF
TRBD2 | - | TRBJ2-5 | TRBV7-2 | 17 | TGTGCCAGCAGCACTACTATTAGCGGGGGGAACCAAGAGACCCAGTACTTC | CASSTTISGGNQETQYF
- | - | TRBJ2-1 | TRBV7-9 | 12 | TGTGCCAGCAGCTTACCTAACAATGAGCAGTTCTTC | CASSLPNNEQFF
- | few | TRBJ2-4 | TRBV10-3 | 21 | TGTGCCATCAGTGAGTCGAGGGGGGCAGAATCCGTGACCCTAGCCAAAAACATTCAGTACTTC | CAISESRGAESVTLAKNIQYF
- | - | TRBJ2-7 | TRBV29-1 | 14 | TGCAGCGCCGCGGTCGACAGTACAGCCTACGAGCAGTACTTC | CSAAVDSTAYEQYF
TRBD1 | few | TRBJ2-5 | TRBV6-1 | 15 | TGTGCCAGCAGTGAGAGGGACAGGGGGCAGGAGACCCAGTACTTC | CASSERDRGQETQYF
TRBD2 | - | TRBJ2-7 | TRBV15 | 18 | TGTGCCACCAGCAGAGCCCCAATATCGGCTAGCGGGAGTTACGAGCAGTACTTC | CATSRAPISASGSYEQYF
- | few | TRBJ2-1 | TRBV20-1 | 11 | TGCAGTGCCTCTCCCTACAATGAGCAGTTCTTC | CSASPYNEQFF
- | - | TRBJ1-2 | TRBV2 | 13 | TGTGCCAGCAGGATGACAGCTGCCTATGGCTACACCTTC | CASRMTAAYGYTF
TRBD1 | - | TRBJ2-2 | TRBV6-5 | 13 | TGTGCCAGCACTCGACAGGGCACCGGGGAGCTGTTTTTT | CASTRQGTGELFF
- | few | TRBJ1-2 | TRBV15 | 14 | TGTGCCACCAGCAGAGTAGACAACAACTATGGCTACACCTTC | CATSRVDNNYGYTF
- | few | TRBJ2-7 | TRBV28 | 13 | TGTGCCAGCAGCCCCCCCGCTACCTACGAGCAGTACTTC | CASSPPATYEQYF
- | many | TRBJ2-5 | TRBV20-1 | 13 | TGCAGTGCTAGAGATCCAGGCCGGGAGACCCAGTACTTC | CSARDPGRETQYF
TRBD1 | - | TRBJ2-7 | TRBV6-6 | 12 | TGTGCCAGCAGCAGGGGGTGGAACGAGCAGTACTTC | CASSRGWNEQYF
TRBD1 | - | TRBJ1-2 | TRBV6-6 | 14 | TGTGCCAGCAGCTACGGGACAGGGACCTATGGCTACACCTTC | CASSYGTGTYGYTF
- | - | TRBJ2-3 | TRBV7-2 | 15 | TGTGCCAGCACTTCTACGCTTTCTGGCACAGATACGCAGTATTTT | CASTSTLSGTDTQYF
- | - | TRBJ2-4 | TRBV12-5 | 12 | TGTGCTAGTGGTTTGACAGCAAACATTCAGTACTTC | CASGLTANIQYF
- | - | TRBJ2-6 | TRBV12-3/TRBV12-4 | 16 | TGTGCCGGCAGTCCCGGACGGTTCTCTGGGGCCAACGTCCTGACTTTC | CAGSPGRFSGANVLTF
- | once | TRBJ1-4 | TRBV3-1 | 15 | TGTGCCAGCAGCCAACCGGCCGCAACTAATGAAAAACTGTTTTTT | CASSQPAATNEKLFF
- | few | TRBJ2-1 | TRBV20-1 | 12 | TGCAGTGCCCAGAGGAGGCTGCAGGAGCAGTTCTTC | CSAQRRLQEQFF
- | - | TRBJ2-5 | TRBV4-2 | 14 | TGTGCCAGCAGTCAGAGACAGGCTAGGGAGACCCAGTACTTC | CASSQRQARETQYF
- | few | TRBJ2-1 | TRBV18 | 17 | TGTGCCAGCTCACCAACCCTTAGTGGCTCAACTCACAATGAGCAGTTCTTC | CASSPTLSGSTHNEQFF
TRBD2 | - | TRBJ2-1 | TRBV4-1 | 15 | TGCGCCAGCAGCCAATGGCTAGCGGGAGGTAATGAGCAGTTCTTC | CASSQWLAGGNEQFF
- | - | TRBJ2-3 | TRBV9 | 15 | TGTGCCAGCAGCGACTTTGACTCAGCAACAGATACGCAGTATTTT | CASSDFDSATDTQYF
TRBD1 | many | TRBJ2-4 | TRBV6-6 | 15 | TGTGCCAGCAGTTCACAGGGGGACGCCAAAAACATTCAGTACTTC | CASSSQGDAKNIQYF
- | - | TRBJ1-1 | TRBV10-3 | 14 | TGTGCCATCAGTGAATATCAGAGCAACACTGAAGCTTTCTTT | CAISEYQSNTEAFF
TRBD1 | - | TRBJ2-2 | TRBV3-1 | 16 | TGTGCCAGCAGCCGCGACAGGGGTCTTCGGACCGGGGAGCTGTTTTTT | CASSRDRGLRTGELFF
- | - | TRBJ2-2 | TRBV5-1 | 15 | TGCGCCAGCAGCCCCATACAGGGTACCACCGGGGAGCTGTTTTTT | CASSPIQGTTGELFF
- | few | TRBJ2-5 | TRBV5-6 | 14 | TGTGCCAGCAGCTTTGAAGCGGACGAAGAGACCCAGTACTTC | CASSFEADEETQYF
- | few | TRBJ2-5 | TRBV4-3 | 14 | TGCGCCAGCAGCCGAAACAGCGATCAAGAGACCCAGTACTTC | CASSRNSDQETQYF
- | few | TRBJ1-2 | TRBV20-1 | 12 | TGCAGTGCTACTGACGGGAGAGATGGCTACACCTTC | CSATDGRDGYTF